The clone carrying this T cell receptor beta chain was detected once. This entry comes from a study of blood T cell repertoires in COVID-19. Overall study context: T cells, B-cell-depleted T cells, or PBMCs provided the cDNA or gDNA that served as material.

Residents of about two dozen US areas, aged about 18 to 95 years, made up the participants. Donors were grouped by their self-reported clinical history. This CDR3 comprises 15 residues. With 6 bases removed from V and 5 bases from J, the gap between germline ends came to 20 bases. Germline assignment: CDR1 SGHDT and CDR2 YYEEEE. The data were produced by immunoSEQ multiplex PCR, yet TCRdb's version contains in-frame clones alone and is incomplete. The table has roughly 330,000 clones, approximately 90% seen once; the top ten hold less than 6%. The TCR comes from a woman in her 30s who had recovered from COVID-19. The specimen sequenced was PBMCs or T cells enriched from blood (not recorded which). The gene calls are TRBV5-6 and TRBJ1-2, with D tentatively TRBD1 (6 bases). CDR3 DNA sequence: TGTGCCAGCACCCCCCTCCTGGGGGCTCGGTATGGCTACACCTTC. This encodes CASTPLLGARYGYTF.